This T cell receptor (beta chain) was obtained from a study of blood T cells in healthy people across ages. The amount of total RNA extracted per sample was at least 5.5 micrograms. Trimming removed 4 bases from V and 1 base from J, with 13 bases in between. The CDR3 runs 15 residues. Germline loops: CDR1 LGHDT, CDR2 YNNKEL (reference sequence). The second PCR ran roughly 6 to 12 cycles with a sample-barcoded 5' primer and J-beta primers. Via MiXCR, TCRdb re-called the 5' RACE reads, giving one row per CDR3 protein. Of 700,000 to 1,000,000 distinct CDR3 sequences listed, about 42% were seen once; the top ten hold roughly a fifth.

This TCR was sampled from a man in his 60s in good health. The rearrangement joins TRBV3-1 to TRBJ1-1; maybe TRBD1 (6 bases). The sample was blood. The CDR3 loop reads CASSPRDKKNTEAFF. In DNA, the CDR3 is TGTGCCAGCAGCCCCCGGGACAAGAAGAACACTGAAGCTTTCTTT.